A single sample is the source of the 21 T cell receptor beta chains below, sequenced in a study of blood T cell repertoires in COVID-19. The method was immunoSEQ multiplex PCR; TCRdb's version includes in-frame clones alone and lacks a portion of them. In the table there are 540,000 or so clones, around nine tenths of which are singletons. Sequences were obtained from peripheral blood. The receptors originated from a woman aged 45-65 years with COVID-19, enrolled during active disease.

This sequence joins TRBV4-2 and TRBJ2-1; 8 bases are a match to TRBD2. CDR1 is LGHNA and CDR2 is YNFKEQ in the germline V gene. V shed 3 bases, J shed 6 bases, and the junction held 10 bases outside the gene matches. The CDR3 extends over 16 amino acids. In DNA form, the CDR3 reads TGTGCCAGCAGCCACAGGGACGGGGGGGCCCCCAATGAGCAGTTCTTC. Its protein product is CASSHRDGGAPNEQFF.

This clone was seen a single time. The genes are TRBV7-2 and TRBJ1-5, with D tentatively TRBD1 (6 bases). The length of the CDR3 is 15 residues. From germline, CDR1 is SGHTA and CDR2 FQGNSA. Trimming stripped 3 bases from V and 0 bases from J, with 9 bases between. The CDR3 reads CASSLTGNSNQPQHF. CDR3 nucleotide sequence: TGTGCCAGCAGCTTGACAGGAAATAGCAATCAGCCCCAGCATTTT.

V is TRBV2 and J is TRBJ2-3; D might be TRBD1 (6 bases). From germline, CDR1 is SNHLY and CDR2 FYNNEI. The CDR3 contains 15 residues. V lost 4 bases and J lost 9, with 20 bases in between. CDR3 protein: CASSGDRPSLSTQYF. As DNA, the CDR3 is TGTGCCAGCAGTGGAGACAGGCCCTCCTTATCCACGCAGTATTTT.

The chain combines TRBV5-1 with TRBJ1-3; D is perhaps TRBD1 (6 bases). Trimming shortened V by 2 bases and J by 4 bases, and 13 bases separated the two germline ends. From germline, CDR1 is SGHRS and CDR2 YFSETQ. The CDR3 has 15 amino acids. CDR3 sequence: CASSLEQGGGNTIYF. The CDR3 coding sequence is TGCGCCAGCAGCTTAGAACAGGGCGGAGGAAACACCATATATTTT.

The CDR3 region is CASSLGIGDEQYF. CDR3 in DNA: TGTGCCAGCAGCTTAGGTATAGGGGACGAGCAGTACTTC. V gene TRBV11-2 combines with J gene TRBJ2-7; tentatively, D is TRBD1 (5 bases). V was shortened by 1 base and J by 5 bases, with 9 bases between the two germline ends. This CDR3 region has 13 residues. The germline CDR1 and CDR2 sequences are SGHAT and FQNNGV.

This clone was seen only a few times. The V gene is TRBV7-8, the J gene TRBJ1-5; no clear D gene. This CDR3 has 16 residues. Germline CDR1 reads SGHVS; CDR2 reads FQNEAQ. Trimming left V 1 base short and J 0 bases short, with 10 bases between. The CDR3: CASSLEHRGSNQPQHF. Here the CDR3 DNA reads TGTGCCAGCAGCTTAGAACACCGTGGTAGCAATCAGCCCCAGCATTTT.

The genes are TRBV6-5 and TRBJ1-2; tentatively, D is TRBD1 (6 bases). CDR1 and CDR2 from the germline V gene are MNHEY and SVGAGI. The CDR3 extends over 13 amino acids. The germline V and J ends were trimmed by 10 bases and 1 base, with 13 bases remaining between them. The CDR3: CATKDSYNYGYTF. CDR3 DNA: TGTGCCACCAAGGACAGCTATAACTATGGCTACACCTTC.

The J gene is TRBJ2-3, the V gene TRBV3-1 (or the pseudogene TRBV3-2), with 11 bases aligning to TRBD1. The CDR3 has 17 residues. Germline CDR1 is LGHDT and CDR2 is YNNKEL (reference sequence). V lost 6 bases, J lost 9 bases, and 17 bases stayed unmatched. The CDR3 spells CASSASIGQGASRTQYF. In DNA, the CDR3 is TGTGCCAGCAGTGCATCGATTGGACAGGGGGCCTCTCGGACGCAGTATTTT.

The gene calls are TRBV5-4 and TRBJ1-1, with D unclear. V lost 2 bases, J lost 2 bases, and 10 bases lay in between. The CDR3 contains 14 residues. CDR1 and CDR2 from the germline V gene are SGHNT and YYREEE (reference sequence). DNA for the CDR3: TGTGCCAGCAGCTTCGAAACAATTAACACTGAAGCTTTCTTT. Translating gives CASSFETINTEAFF. The full variable domain, completed using reference TRBV5-4 and TRBJ1-1, is ETGVTQSPTHLIKTRGQQVTLRCSSQSGHNTVSWYQQALGQGPQFIFQYYREEENGRGNFPPRFSGLQFPNYSSELNVNALELDDSALYLCASSFETINTEAFFGQGTRLTVV.

The chain has TRBV19 and TRBJ2-7; maybe TRBD1 (5 bases). Trimming stripped 7 bases from V and 5 bases from J, with 15 bases between. The CDR3 is 13 residues long. Germline V gene lookup returns CDR1 LNHDA and CDR2 SQIVND (reference sequence). CDR3 region: CASTLRVGDEQYF. As DNA, the CDR3 is TGTGCCAGTACCCTCCGGGTAGGGGACGAGCAGTACTTC.

The chain is built from TRBV6-4 and TRBJ1-4; possibly TRBD1 for D (5 bases). V lost 6 bases, J lost 1 base, and 9 bases lay in between. Germline CDR1 and CDR2: MRHNA and SNTAGT. The CDR3 spans 14 residues. CDR3: CASSPGKTNEKLFF. The CDR3 region has the DNA TGTGCCAGCAGCCCAGGGAAAACTAATGAAAAACTGTTTTTT.

This chain connects TRBV19 to TRBJ1-5, with D unclear. The CDR3 loop spans 17 amino acids. V lost 1 base and J lost 0, with 13 bases in between. Per germline, CDR1 LNHDA and CDR2 SQIVND (reference sequence). Here the CDR3 DNA reads TGTGCCAGTAGTATAGGAGGGAGGCAGTCTAGCAATCAGCCCCAGCATTTT. Encoded protein: CASSIGGRQSSNQPQHF.

For the CDR3, the DNA is TGTGCCAGCAGTCCCTCCTGGACAGGGGGCGATGGCTACACCTTC. Encoded protein: CASSPSWTGGDGYTF. The V and J genes are TRBV6-5 and TRBJ1-2; 11 bases line up with TRBD1. The CDR3 length is 15 residues. Germline V gene lookup returns CDR1 MNHEY and CDR2 SVGAGI. J gave up 6 bases and V 5 bases, and 8 bases lay outside the gene matches.

The chain is built from TRBV4-1 and TRBJ2-6; 7 nucleotides align to TRBD1. V was pared by 1 base and J by 0 bases, with 3 bases of the junction left unmatched. Germline V gene data show CDR1 as MGHRA and CDR2 as YSYEKL. The CDR3 consists of 17 residues. CDR3 sequence: CASSQVSGGSGANVLTF. DNA for the CDR3: TGCGCCAGCAGCCAAGTGTCAGGGGGCTCTGGGGCCAACGTCCTGACTTTC.

The chain is built from TRBV29-1 and TRBJ1-1, with no clear D. CDR3 size: 14 residues. Between the trimmed V and J ends, which lost 6 bases and 0 bases, there was a span of 14 bases. Germline CDR1 reads SQVTM; CDR2 reads ANQGSEA. The CDR3 sequence: CSVAEGGMNTEAFF. As DNA, the CDR3 is TGCAGCGTCGCGGAGGGCGGAATGAACACTGAAGCTTTCTTT.

V usage is TRBV5-6 and J usage is TRBJ1-4; D unresolved. Germline lookup yields CDR1 SGHDT and CDR2 YYEEEE. Trimming took off 3 bases at V and 8 bases at J, with 20 bases between the two ends. This CDR3 has 16 residues. The CDR3 nucleotides read TGTGCCAGCAGCTCATATGACCTGGCAACGGGAGAAAAACTGTTTTTT. Translation: CASSSYDLATGEKLFF.

J is TRBJ1-5 and V is TRBV27; D is ambiguous. V was pared by 3 bases and J by 1 base, with 16 bases between. The germline V gene has CDR1 MNHEY and CDR2 SMNVEV (reference sequence). The CDR3 consists of 17 residues. The CDR3 loop reads CASSLRGGLMSNQPQHF. The CDR3 region has the DNA TGTGCCAGCAGTTTGCGGGGAGGACTGATGAGCAATCAGCCCCAGCATTTT.

The rearrangement links TRBV7-9 to TRBJ2-7; 8 nucleotides agree with TRBD2. The CDR3 covers 14 residues. The V gene's germline CDR1 is SEHNR and CDR2 FQNEAQ (reference sequence). The V and J ends lost 5 bases and 3 bases, in that order; junction bases with no gene match: 6. In DNA, the CDR3 is TGTGCCAGCAGCCGTAGCGGGGCGAGCTACGAGCAGTACTTC. Protein product: CASSRSGASYEQYF.

This chain joins TRBV30 and TRBJ1-1, with D unresolved. Trimming left V 7 bases short and J 3 bases short, with 9 bases between. The length of the CDR3 is 11 residues. CDR1 GTSNPN and CDR2 SVGIG come from the germline V gene (reference sequence). The CDR3 protein is CAYYRDTEAFF. The CDR3 DNA follows: TGTGCCTACTACCGGGACACTGAAGCTTTCTTT.

The chain is built from TRBV18 and TRBJ1-2; 7 positions match TRBD1. CDR1 is KGHSH, CDR2 LQKENI, per germline. V shed 4 bases, J shed 2 bases, and the junction held 7 bases outside the gene matches. The CDR3 extends over 15 amino acids. The CDR3 sequence is CASSLQVTGNYGYTF. The CDR3 nucleotides are TGTGCCAGCTCACTACAAGTGACAGGGAACTATGGCTACACCTTC.

This chain links TRBV11-3 with TRBJ1-1; D is unclear. The germline CDR1 and CDR2 sequences are SGHNT and YENEEA. V was pared by 5 bases and J by 0 bases, with 13 bases between. There are 15 residues in the CDR3. The CDR3 here is CASSPGGIMNTEAFF. For the CDR3, the DNA is TGTGCCAGCAGCCCCGGAGGCATCATGAACACTGAAGCTTTCTTT.